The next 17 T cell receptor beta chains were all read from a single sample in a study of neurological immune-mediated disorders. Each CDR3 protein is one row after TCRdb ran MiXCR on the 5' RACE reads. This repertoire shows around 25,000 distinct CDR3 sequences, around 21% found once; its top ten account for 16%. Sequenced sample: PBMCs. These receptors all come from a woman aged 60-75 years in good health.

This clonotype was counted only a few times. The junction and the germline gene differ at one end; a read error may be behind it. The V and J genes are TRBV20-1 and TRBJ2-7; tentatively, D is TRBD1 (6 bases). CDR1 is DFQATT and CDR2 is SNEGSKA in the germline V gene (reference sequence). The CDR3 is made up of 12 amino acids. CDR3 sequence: CSAQGRGYEKYF. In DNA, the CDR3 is TGCAGTGCTCAGGGCAGGGGCTACGAGAAGTACTTT.

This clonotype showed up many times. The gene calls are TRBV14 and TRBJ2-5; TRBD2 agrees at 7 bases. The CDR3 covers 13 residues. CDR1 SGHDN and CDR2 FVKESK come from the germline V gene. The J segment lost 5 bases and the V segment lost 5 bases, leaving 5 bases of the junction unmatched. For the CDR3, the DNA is TGTGCCAGCAGCGGACTAGGGGCGGAGACCCAGTACTTC. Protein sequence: CASSGLGAETQYF.

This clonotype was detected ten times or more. The CDR3 region has the DNA TGTGCCAGCAGTTACTCCGACAGATCTAGCACAGATACGCAGTATTTT. Amino acid sequence: CASSYSDRSSTDTQYF. V gene TRBV27 combines with J gene TRBJ2-3; perhaps TRBD1 as D (5 bases). Germline lookup yields CDR1 MNHEY and CDR2 SMNVEV (reference sequence). This CDR3 spans 16 amino acids. Trimming took off 4 bases at V and 0 bases at J, with 14 bases between the two ends.

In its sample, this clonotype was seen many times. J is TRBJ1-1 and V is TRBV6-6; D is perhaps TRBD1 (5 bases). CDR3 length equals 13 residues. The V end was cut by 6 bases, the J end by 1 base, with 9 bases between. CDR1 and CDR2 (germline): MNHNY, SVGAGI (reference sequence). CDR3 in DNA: TGTGCCAGCAGCCGGGGGGGGAACACTGAAGCTTTCTTT. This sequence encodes CASSRGGNTEAFF.

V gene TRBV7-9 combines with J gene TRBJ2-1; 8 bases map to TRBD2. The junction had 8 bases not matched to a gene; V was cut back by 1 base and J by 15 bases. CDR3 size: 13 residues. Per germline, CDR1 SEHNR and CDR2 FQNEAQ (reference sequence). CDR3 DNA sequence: TGTGCCAGCAGCTTAGTCGGGGGGGGTCGGGGGTTCTTC. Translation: CASSLVGGGRGFF.

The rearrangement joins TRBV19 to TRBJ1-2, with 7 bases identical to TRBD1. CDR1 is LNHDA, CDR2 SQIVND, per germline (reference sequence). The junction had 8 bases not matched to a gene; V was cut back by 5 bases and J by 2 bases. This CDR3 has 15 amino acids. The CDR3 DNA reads TGTGCCAGTAGTTCCCGGACAGGCCGAAACTATGGCTACACCTTC. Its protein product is CASSSRTGRNYGYTF.

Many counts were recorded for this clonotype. CDR3 amino acids: CASSFSGNTEAFF. Here the CDR3 DNA reads TGTGCCAGCAGCTTTTCGGGAAACACTGAAGCTTTCTTT. This chain joins TRBV7-3 and TRBJ1-1; D remains ambiguous. The CDR3 length is 13 residues. Germline V gene lookup returns CDR1 SGHTA and CDR2 FQGTGA. The V gene lost 3 bases and the J gene lost 2 bases, with 7 bases spanning the gap.

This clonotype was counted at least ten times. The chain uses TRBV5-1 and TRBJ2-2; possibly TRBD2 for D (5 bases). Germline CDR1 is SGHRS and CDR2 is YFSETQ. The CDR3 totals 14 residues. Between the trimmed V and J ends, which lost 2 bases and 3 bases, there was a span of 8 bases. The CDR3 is CASSFGDYTGELFF. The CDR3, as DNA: TGCGCCAGCAGCTTCGGGGATTACACCGGGGAGCTGTTTTTT.

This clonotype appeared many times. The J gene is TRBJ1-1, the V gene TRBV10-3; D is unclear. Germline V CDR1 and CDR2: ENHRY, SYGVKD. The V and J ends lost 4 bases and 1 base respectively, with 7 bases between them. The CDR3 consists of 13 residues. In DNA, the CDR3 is TGTGCCATCAGTGGAGGGCCGAACACTGAAGCTTTCTTT. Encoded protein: CAISGGPNTEAFF.

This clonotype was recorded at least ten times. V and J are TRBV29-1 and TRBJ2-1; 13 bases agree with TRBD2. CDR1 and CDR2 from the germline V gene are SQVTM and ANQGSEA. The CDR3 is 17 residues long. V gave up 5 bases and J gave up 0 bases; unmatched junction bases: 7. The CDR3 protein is CSVIGTSGKSSYNEQFF. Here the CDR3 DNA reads TGCAGCGTTATAGGGACTAGCGGGAAGAGCTCCTACAATGAGCAGTTCTTC.

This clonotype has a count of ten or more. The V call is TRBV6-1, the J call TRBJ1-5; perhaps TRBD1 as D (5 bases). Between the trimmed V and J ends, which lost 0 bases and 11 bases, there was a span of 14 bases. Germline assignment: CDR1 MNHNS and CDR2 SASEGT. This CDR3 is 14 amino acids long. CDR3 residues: CASSEAGPVRAQHF. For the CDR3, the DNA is TGTGCCAGCAGTGAAGCGGGACCCGTCCGAGCCCAGCATTTT.

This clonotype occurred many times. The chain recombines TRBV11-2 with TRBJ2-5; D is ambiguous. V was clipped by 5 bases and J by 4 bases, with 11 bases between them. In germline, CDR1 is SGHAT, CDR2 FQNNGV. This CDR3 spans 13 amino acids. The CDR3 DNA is TGTGCCAGCAGCCTACGCCCCTCAGAGACCCAGTACTTC. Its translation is CASSLRPSETQYF.

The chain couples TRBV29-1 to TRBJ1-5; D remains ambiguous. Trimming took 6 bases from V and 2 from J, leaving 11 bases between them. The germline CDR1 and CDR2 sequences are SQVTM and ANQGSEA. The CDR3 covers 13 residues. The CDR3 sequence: CSVRISGNQPQHF. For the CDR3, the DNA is TGCAGCGTACGGATCTCGGGCAATCAGCCCCAGCATTTT.

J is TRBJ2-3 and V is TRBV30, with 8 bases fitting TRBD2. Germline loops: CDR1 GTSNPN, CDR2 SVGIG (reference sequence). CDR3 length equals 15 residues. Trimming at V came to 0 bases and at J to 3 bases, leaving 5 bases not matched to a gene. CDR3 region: CAWSVGSGETDTQYF. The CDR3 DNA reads TGTGCCTGGAGTGTTGGTAGCGGGGAGACAGATACGCAGTATTTT.

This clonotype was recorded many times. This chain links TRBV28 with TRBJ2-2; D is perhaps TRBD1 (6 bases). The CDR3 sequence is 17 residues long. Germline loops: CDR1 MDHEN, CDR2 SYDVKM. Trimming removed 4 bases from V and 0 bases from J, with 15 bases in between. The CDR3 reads CASSYLLTGANTGELFF. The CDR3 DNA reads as TGTGCCAGCAGTTACCTCCTGACAGGAGCGAACACCGGGGAGCTGTTTTTT.

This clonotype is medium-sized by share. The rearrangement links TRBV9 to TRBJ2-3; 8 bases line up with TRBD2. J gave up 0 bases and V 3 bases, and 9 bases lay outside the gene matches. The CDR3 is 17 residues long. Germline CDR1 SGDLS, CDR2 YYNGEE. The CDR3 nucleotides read TGTGCCAGCAGCGAAGGCCTCGGGGGGGGAAGCACAGATACGCAGTATTTT. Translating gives CASSEGLGGGSTDTQYF. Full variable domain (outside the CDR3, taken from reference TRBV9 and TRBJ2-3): DSGVTQTPKHLITATGQRVTLRCSPRSGDLSVYWYQQSLDQGLQFLIQYYNGEERAKGNILERFSAQQFPDLHSELNLSSLELGDSALYFCASSEGLGGGSTDTQYFGPGTRLTVL.

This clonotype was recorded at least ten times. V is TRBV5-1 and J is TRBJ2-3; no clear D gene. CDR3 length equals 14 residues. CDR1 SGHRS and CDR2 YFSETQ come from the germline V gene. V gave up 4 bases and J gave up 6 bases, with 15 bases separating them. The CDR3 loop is CASSPPLTTDTQYF. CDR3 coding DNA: TGCGCCAGCAGCCCACCCCTAACAACGGATACGCAGTATTTT.